The source of this T cell receptor (beta chain) is a study of cytomegalovirus exposure and HLA in healthy donors. The table came from immunoSEQ multiplex PCR; TCRdb's copy has only in-frame clones and leaves some out. This sample yields over 90,000 clones, of which approximately 94% are seen a single time; roughly 0.89% belongs to the top ten. This CDR3 spans 16 amino acids. Trimming shortened V by 2 bases and J by 0 bases, and 11 bases separated the two germline ends. Germline-derived CDR1 and CDR2 are MNHEY and SMNVEV (reference sequence). This clonotype originated in a woman aged 18 to 35 in good health and CMV-seronegative. The rearrangement uses TRBV27 and TRBJ2-4, with a weak D call TRBD2 (6 bases). The sample comprised PBMCs. CDR3 bases: TGTGCCAGCAGTTTAGGGACTTCGACAGCCAAAAACATTCAGTACTTC. Its protein is CASSLGTSTAKNIQYF.